These T cell receptor beta chains were read from a single sample in a study of neoadjuvant anti-PD-1 for oral cavity cancer. TCRdb's table, derived via immunoSEQ multiplex PCR, lists solely in-frame clones and lacks some. The sample includes some 66,000 clones, more than 70% of them seen just once. The source was PBMCs, collected before nivolumab (anti-PD-1) treatment. These receptors were taken from a person aged 35 to 85 with oral cavity squamous cell carcinoma. CDR3s include the opening cysteine and the closing phenylalanine or tryptophan. Each record gives: clone size, D gene, V gene, J gene, CDR3 DNA, CDR3 protein. A D gene is named only where the DNA matches it firmly. For some rows the clone size is stated as once, few or many, or as a class when expanded; others skip it.

clone_size: -
d_call: TRBD1
v_call: TRBV19
j_call: TRBJ1-2
cdr3_nt: TGTGCCAGTACCGGCTTTGGACAGGCGTTCTATGGCTACACCTTC
cdr3_aa: CASTGFGQAFYGYTF

clone_size: -
d_call: TRBD1
v_call: TRBV28
j_call: TRBJ1-2
cdr3_nt: TGTGCCAGCAGTTTATTACAGGGGTATGGCTACACCTTC
cdr3_aa: CASSLLQGYGYTF

clone_size: -
d_call: -
v_call: TRBV5-1
j_call: TRBJ2-3
cdr3_nt: TGCGCCAGCAGCAGGAACCCCGGCGCAGATACGCAGTATTTT
cdr3_aa: CASSRNPGADTQYF

clone_size: -
d_call: -
v_call: TRBV19
j_call: TRBJ1-5
cdr3_nt: TGTGCCAGTAATCTCGGTGGGCAAGGGCTTTTTCAGCCCCAGCATTTT
cdr3_aa: CASNLGGQGLFQPQHF

clone_size: -
d_call: -
v_call: TRBV19
j_call: TRBJ1-2
cdr3_nt: TGTGCCAGTAGTAACCACCAGGGAGACTATGGCTACACCTTC
cdr3_aa: CASSNHQGDYGYTF

clone_size: -
d_call: -
v_call: TRBV5-8
j_call: TRBJ2-6
cdr3_nt: TGTGCCAGCACCCCGACCGGGACTTACTCTGGGGCCAACGTCCTGACTTTC
cdr3_aa: CASTPTGTYSGANVLTF

clone_size: -
d_call: TRBD1
v_call: TRBV27
j_call: TRBJ2-5
cdr3_nt: TGTGCCAGCAGTCCCCCCGGGACAGGGGCCGAGACCCAGTACTTC
cdr3_aa: CASSPPGTGAETQYF

clone_size: -
d_call: -
v_call: TRBV10-3
j_call: TRBJ2-1
cdr3_nt: TGTGCCATCAGGGACAGCCTCGGAGAGCAGTTCTTC
cdr3_aa: CAIRDSLGEQFF

clone_size: -
d_call: TRBD1
v_call: TRBV15
j_call: TRBJ1-5
cdr3_nt: TGTGCCACCAGCGGGGACAGGGAAAATCAGCCCCAGCATTTT
cdr3_aa: CATSGDRENQPQHF

clone_size: -
d_call: TRBD1
v_call: TRBV6-6
j_call: TRBJ2-7
cdr3_nt: TGTGCCAGCAGCCGACAGGGGGCGGGAGAGCAGTACTTC
cdr3_aa: CASSRQGAGEQYF

clone_size: -
d_call: -
v_call: TRBV4-1
j_call: TRBJ1-5
cdr3_nt: TGCGCCAGCAGCCAAGGACCGACAGCGGGGCAGCCCCAGCATTTT
cdr3_aa: CASSQGPTAGQPQHF

clone_size: -
d_call: TRBD1
v_call: TRBV4-1
j_call: TRBJ1-3
cdr3_nt: TGCGCCAGCAGTCCAAGATTTGGACAGGGGGCTGGAAACACCATATATTTT
cdr3_aa: CASSPRFGQGAGNTIYF

clone_size: -
d_call: TRBD1
v_call: TRBV7-2
j_call: TRBJ1-1
cdr3_nt: TGTGCCAGCAGCTCGACAGGGGCGCTCAACACTGAAGCTTTCTTT
cdr3_aa: CASSSTGALNTEAFF

clone_size: -
d_call: TRBD1
v_call: TRBV6-5
j_call: TRBJ2-7
cdr3_nt: TGTGCCAGCAGTCTTACAACGGGACAGGGACGCGAGCAGTACTTC
cdr3_aa: CASSLTTGQGREQYF

clone_size: -
d_call: -
v_call: TRBV28
j_call: TRBJ2-7
cdr3_nt: TGTGCCAGCAGTTTATTAGGGGACCTCGGGGAGCAGTACTTC
cdr3_aa: CASSLLGDLGEQYF

clone_size: once
d_call: TRBD2
v_call: TRBV5-4
j_call: TRBJ2-1
cdr3_nt: TGTGCCAGCAGAACCGGGACTAGCGGGCGTCAGACTTACAATGAGCAGTTCTTC
cdr3_aa: CASRTGTSGRQTYNEQFF

clone_size: -
d_call: -
v_call: TRBV9
j_call: TRBJ2-5
cdr3_nt: TGTGCCAGCAGCGCAGACTCCAGTAGTAAAGAGACCCAGTACTTC
cdr3_aa: CASSADSSSKETQYF

clone_size: -
d_call: TRBD2
v_call: TRBV7-6
j_call: TRBJ2-2
cdr3_nt: TGTGCCAGCAGCTTACTAGCGGGGGCTTCGAACACCGGGGAGCTGTTTTTT
cdr3_aa: CASSLLAGASNTGELFF

clone_size: -
d_call: -
v_call: TRBV27
j_call: TRBJ1-3
cdr3_nt: TGTGCCAGCAGCCCGGTGGGGGGCCACACCATATATTTT
cdr3_aa: CASSPVGGHTIYF

clone_size: -
d_call: TRBD2
v_call: TRBV19
j_call: TRBJ2-7
cdr3_nt: TGTGCCAGTAGCCGTGCCACTAGCGGGGGTACCTACGAGCAGTACTTC
cdr3_aa: CASSRATSGGTYEQYF

clone_size: once
d_call: -
v_call: TRBV7-6
j_call: TRBJ1-5
cdr3_nt: TGTGCCAGCAGCTTAGCGGAGGCGGCCGGTCAGCCCCAGCATTTT
cdr3_aa: CASSLAEAAGQPQHF

clone_size: -
d_call: TRBD1
v_call: TRBV5-1
j_call: TRBJ2-1
cdr3_nt: TGCGCCAGCGCTCCGGGACAGGCTACTACCAATGAGCAGTTCTTC
cdr3_aa: CASAPGQATTNEQFF

clone_size: -
d_call: -
v_call: TRBV4-1
j_call: TRBJ2-2
cdr3_nt: TGCGCCAGCAGCCCGAGTTTATTAGGAGCCCTCGGGGAGCTGTTTTTT
cdr3_aa: CASSPSLLGALGELFF

clone_size: once
d_call: -
v_call: TRBV13
j_call: TRBJ2-7
cdr3_nt: TGTGCCAGCAGTCAAACCTTTCCTACACCGGTGGGATCCTACGAGCAGTACTTC
cdr3_aa: CASSQTFPTPVGSYEQYF

clone_size: once
d_call: TRBD1
v_call: TRBV5-4
j_call: TRBJ2-3
cdr3_nt: TGTGCCAGCAGCTTCAGGGGGAAAGATACGCAGTATTTT
cdr3_aa: CASSFRGKDTQYF